Included here is one T cell receptor beta chain sequence, with context. The antigen is unknown. Sequencing used immunoSEQ multiplex PCR; TCRdb keeps in-frame clones, though not all of them. The data show 2 million to 2.5 million clones, almost 96% seen once. This sample was included in a study of shared clonotypes between healthy human individuals. Findings of the study overall: When compared with the clonotypes that were shared by all four sorted-subset donors, the non-shared clonotypes turned out to have lower generation probabilities. Larger estimated richness was generally seen in naive subsets than in memory subsets.

V was pared by 5 bases and J by 5 bases, with 6 bases between. Germline V CDR1 and CDR2: MNHNS, SASEGT. The CDR3 contains 12 residues. All donors were Caucasian adults living in Nashville, Tennessee. The sequenced sample consisted of naive CD4+ T cells sorted from blood. Indicated subset: CD45RA+ positively selected. The chain combines TRBV6-1 with TRBJ2-2; no clear D. The receptor's source is a man between 18 and 29 years old in good health. This CDR3 reads CASSRTTGELFF. The CDR3 region has the DNA TGTGCCAGCAGTCGGACGACCGGGGAGCTGTTTTTT.